This T cell receptor (beta chain) was found in a study of glioma-infiltrating T cells after dendritic cell vaccination. Study-wide background: Patients received three intradermal dendritic cell vaccine injections at biweekly intervals. General study results and limits: Higher TCR clonality did not directly relate to longer survival.

With regard to this clone: Its antigen is not known.

This CDR3 contains 13 residues. Deletions cut 6 bases from V and 7 bases from J, with 13 bases between. Germline V lookup: CDR1 SNHLY, CDR2 FYNNEI. Up to about 2 ug genomic DNA was used for TCRB CDR3 amplification. The primer mix had 60 V beta and 13 J beta primers. Assay: immunoSEQ multiplex PCR; the TCRdb copy retains only in-frame clones and omits some. Of 80,000 to 100,000 clones listed, around 80% are singletons. Specimen: blood, collected before dendritic cell vaccination. V usage is TRBV2 and J usage is TRBJ2-1, with a possible D match to TRBD2 (6 bases). This sequence originates from a human donor with glioblastoma. CDR3 bases: TGTGCCAGCAGGGGGGGAAATTGGAATGAGCAGTTCTTC. Its translation is CASRGGNWNEQFF.